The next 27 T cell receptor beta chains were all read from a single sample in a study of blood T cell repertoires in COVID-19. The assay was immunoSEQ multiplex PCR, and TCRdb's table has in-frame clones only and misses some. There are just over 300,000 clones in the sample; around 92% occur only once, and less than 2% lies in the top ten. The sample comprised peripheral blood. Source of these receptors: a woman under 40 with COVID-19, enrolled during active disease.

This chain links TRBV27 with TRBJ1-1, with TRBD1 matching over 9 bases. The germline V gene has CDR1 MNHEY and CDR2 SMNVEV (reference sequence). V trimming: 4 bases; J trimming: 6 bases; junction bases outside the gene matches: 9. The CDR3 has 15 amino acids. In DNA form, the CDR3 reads TGTGCCAGCAGTTCCCCGGACAGGGGAGGAGCTGAAGCTTTCTTT. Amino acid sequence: CASSSPDRGGAEAFF.

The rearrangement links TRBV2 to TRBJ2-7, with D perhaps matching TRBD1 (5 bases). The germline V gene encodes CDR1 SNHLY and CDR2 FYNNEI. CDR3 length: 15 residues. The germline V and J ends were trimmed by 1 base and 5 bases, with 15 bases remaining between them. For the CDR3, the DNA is TGTGCCAGCAGTGAAGGGACATTTGGCGCGGACGAGCAGTACTTC. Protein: CASSEGTFGADEQYF.

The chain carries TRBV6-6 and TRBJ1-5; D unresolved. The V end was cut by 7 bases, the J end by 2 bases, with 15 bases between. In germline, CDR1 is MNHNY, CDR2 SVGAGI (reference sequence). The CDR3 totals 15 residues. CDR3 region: CASTGGGVGNQPQHF. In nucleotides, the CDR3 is TGTGCCAGCACCGGAGGAGGCGTTGGCAATCAGCCCCAGCATTTT.

This CDR3 is CASTPGVAARHEQFF. The CDR3 DNA reads as TGTGCCTCTACCCCGGGAGTCGCTGCGAGACATGAGCAGTTCTTC. The rearrangement links TRBV30 to TRBJ2-1; weak D call: TRBD2 (6 bases). The CDR3 runs to 15 residues. Trimming cost V 7 bases and J 8 bases, with 24 bases left between them. Germline-derived CDR1 and CDR2 are GTSNPN and SVGIG (reference sequence). The whole variable domain, filled in from reference TRBV30 and TRBJ2-1, reads SQTIHQWPATLVQPVGSPLSLECTVEGTSNPNLYWYRQAAGRGLQLLFYSVGIGQISSEVPQNLSASRPQDRQFILSSKKLLLSDSGFYLCASTPGVAARHEQFFGPGTRLTVL.

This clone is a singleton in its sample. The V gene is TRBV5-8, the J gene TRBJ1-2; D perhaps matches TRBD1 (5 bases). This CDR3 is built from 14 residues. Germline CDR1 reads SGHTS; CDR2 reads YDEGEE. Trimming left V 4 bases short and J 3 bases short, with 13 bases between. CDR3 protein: CASSVGPGYYGYTF. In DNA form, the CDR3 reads TGTGCCAGCAGCGTGGGGCCAGGGTACTATGGCTACACCTTC.

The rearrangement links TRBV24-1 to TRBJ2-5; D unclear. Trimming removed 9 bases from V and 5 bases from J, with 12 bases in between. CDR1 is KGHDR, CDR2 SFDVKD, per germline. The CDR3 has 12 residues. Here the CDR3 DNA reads TGTGCCACCTCCGGAGCTGGGGAGACCCAGTACTTC. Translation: CATSGAGETQYF.

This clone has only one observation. The CDR3 sequence: CASSGGADTQYF. In DNA, the CDR3 is TGTGCCAGCAGTGGAGGGGCAGATACGCAGTATTTT. The rearrangement joins TRBV5-4 to TRBJ2-3, with D perhaps TRBD2 (6 bases). Trimming pared 5 bases from V and 4 bases from J, leaving 8 bases between. Germline values: CDR1 SGHNT, CDR2 YYREEE (reference sequence). The CDR3 is 12 residues long.

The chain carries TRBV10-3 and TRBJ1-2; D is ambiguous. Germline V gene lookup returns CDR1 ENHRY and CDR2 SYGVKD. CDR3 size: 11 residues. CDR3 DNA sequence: TGTGACTACCGGAAGTGGATCAGCTACACCTTC. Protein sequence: CDYRKWISYTF.

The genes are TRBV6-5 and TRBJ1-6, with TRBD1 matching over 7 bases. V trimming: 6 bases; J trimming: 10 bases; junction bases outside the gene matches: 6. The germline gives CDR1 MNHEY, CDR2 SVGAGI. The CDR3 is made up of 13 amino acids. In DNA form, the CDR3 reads TGTGCCAGCAGACAGACAGGGCGGTCACCCCTCCACTTT. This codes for CASRQTGRSPLHF.

The CDR3 coding sequence is TGCGCCAGCAGCCGAAATCTTGGGGGACAGGGGGCGTCGGGCACTGAAGCTTTCTTT. It specifies CASSRNLGGQGASGTEAFF. J is TRBJ1-1 and V is TRBV4-1, with 12 bases that match TRBD1. Looked up from germline, CDR1 is MGHRA and CDR2 is YSYEKL. The CDR3 has 19 residues. The ends lost 4 bases at V and 4 bases at J; junction bases unmatched: 16.

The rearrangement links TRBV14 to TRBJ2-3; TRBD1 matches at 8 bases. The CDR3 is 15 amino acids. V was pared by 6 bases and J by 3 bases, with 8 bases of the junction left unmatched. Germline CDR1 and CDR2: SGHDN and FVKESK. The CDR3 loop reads CASRPGTGLTDTQYF. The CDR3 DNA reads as TGTGCCAGCAGGCCCGGGACAGGATTGACAGATACGCAGTATTTT.

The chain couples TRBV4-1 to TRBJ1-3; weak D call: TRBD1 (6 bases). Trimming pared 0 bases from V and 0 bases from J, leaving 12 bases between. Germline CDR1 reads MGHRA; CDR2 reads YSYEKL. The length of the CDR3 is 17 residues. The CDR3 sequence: CASSQDPGRGSGNTIYF. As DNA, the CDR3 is TGCGCCAGCAGCCAAGATCCCGGCAGGGGCTCTGGAAACACCATATATTTT.

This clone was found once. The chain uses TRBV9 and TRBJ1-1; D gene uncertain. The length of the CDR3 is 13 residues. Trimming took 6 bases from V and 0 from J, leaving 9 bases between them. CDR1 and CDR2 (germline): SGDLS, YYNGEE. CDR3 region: CASNEGLNTEAFF. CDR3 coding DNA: TGTGCCAGCAACGAGGGATTGAACACTGAAGCTTTCTTT.

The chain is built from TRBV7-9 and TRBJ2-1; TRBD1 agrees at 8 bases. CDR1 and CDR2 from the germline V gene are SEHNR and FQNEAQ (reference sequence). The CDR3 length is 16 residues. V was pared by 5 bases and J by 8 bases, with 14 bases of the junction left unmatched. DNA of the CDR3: TGTGCCAGCAGCCACCTGGGACAGGATAGAGGCTATGAGCAGTTCTTC. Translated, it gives CASSHLGQDRGYEQFF.

Here the CDR3 DNA reads TGTGCCAGCAGCCAAAACTTGCGGGATACGCAGTATTTT. Amino acid sequence: CASSQNLRDTQYF. The rearrangement uses TRBV5-6 and TRBJ2-3; D gene unclear. The CDR3 sequence is 13 residues long. Germline V gene lookup returns CDR1 SGHDT and CDR2 YYEEEE. Trimming took 4 bases from V and 6 from J, leaving 12 bases between them.

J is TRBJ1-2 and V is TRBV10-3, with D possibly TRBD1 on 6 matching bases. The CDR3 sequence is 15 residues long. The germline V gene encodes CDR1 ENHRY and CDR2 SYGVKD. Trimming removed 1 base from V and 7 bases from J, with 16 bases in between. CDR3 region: CAISEYVNRAGGYTF. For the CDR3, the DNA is TGTGCCATCAGTGAGTACGTGAACAGGGCCGGTGGCTACACCTTC.

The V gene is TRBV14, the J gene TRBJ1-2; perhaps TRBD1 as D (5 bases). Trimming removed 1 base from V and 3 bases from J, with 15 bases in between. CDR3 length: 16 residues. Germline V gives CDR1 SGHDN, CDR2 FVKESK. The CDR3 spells CASSQGFPGLHYGYTF. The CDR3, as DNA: TGTGCCAGCAGCCAAGGATTCCCAGGGCTTCACTATGGCTACACCTTC.

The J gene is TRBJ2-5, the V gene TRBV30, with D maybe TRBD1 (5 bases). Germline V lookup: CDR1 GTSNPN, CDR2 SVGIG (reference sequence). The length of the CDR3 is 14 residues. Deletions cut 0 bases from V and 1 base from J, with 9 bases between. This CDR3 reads CAWSVSRVQETQYF. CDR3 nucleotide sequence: TGTGCCTGGAGTGTATCCAGGGTCCAAGAGACCCAGTACTTC.

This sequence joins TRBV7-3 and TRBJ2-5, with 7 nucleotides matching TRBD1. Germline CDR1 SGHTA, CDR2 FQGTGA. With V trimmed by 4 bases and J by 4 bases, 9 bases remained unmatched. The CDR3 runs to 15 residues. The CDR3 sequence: CASSSGTAKGETQYF. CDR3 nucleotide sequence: TGTGCCAGCAGCTCCGGGACAGCAAAGGGAGAGACCCAGTACTTC.

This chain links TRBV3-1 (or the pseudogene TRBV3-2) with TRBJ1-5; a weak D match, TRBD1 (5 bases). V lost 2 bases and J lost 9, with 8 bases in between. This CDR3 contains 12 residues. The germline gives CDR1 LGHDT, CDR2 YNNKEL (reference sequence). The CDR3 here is CASSQPGGPQHF. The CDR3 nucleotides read TGTGCCAGCAGCCAACCCGGGGGGCCCCAGCATTTT.

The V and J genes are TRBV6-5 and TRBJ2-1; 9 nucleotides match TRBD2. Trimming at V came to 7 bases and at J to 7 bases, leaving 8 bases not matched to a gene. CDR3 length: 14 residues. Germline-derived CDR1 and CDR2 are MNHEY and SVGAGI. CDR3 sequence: CASKVAGGPNEQFF. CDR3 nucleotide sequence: TGTGCCAGCAAAGTGGCGGGGGGGCCAAATGAGCAGTTCTTC.

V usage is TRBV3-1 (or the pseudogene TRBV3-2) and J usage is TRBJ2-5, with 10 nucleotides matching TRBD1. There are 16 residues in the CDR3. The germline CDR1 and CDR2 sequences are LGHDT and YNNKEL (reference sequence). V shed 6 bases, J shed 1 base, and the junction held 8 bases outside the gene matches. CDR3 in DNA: TGTGCCAGCAGACATCCCGGGACAGGGGCCCAAGAGACCCAGTACTTC. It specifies CASRHPGTGAQETQYF.

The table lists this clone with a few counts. In DNA, the CDR3 is TGTGCCAGCAGCTCCGATACTAGCGCCGAGAGAGATACGCAGTATTTT. Encoded protein: CASSSDTSAERDTQYF. V and J are TRBV7-9 and TRBJ2-3, with 7 bases identical to TRBD2. The V gene end was trimmed by 4 bases and the J gene end by 5 bases; junction bases not matched to a gene: 12. The CDR3 covers 16 residues. Germline assignment: CDR1 SEHNR and CDR2 FQNEAQ (reference sequence).

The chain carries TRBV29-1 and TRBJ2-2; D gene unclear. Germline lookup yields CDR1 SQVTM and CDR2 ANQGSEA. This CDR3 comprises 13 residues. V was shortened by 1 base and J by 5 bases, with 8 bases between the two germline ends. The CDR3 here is CSVEVGLTGELFF. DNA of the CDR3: TGCAGCGTTGAAGTCGGGTTGACCGGGGAGCTGTTTTTT.

The CDR3 region is CASSISYNEQFF. The DNA for the CDR3 is TGTGCCAGTAGTATTAGTTACAATGAGCAGTTCTTC. The chain joins TRBV19 to TRBJ2-1; D gene uncertain. V was shortened by 3 bases and J by 4 bases, with 4 bases between the two germline ends. CDR3 length: 12 residues. The V gene's germline CDR1 is LNHDA and CDR2 SQIVND (reference sequence). Combining the CDR3 with reference TRBV19 and TRBJ2-1 gives the whole variable domain DGGITQSPKYLFRKEGQNVTLSCEQNLNHDAMYWYRQDPGQGLRLIYYSQIVNDFQKGDIAEGYSVSREKKESFPLTVTSAQKNPTAFYLCASSISYNEQFFGPGTRLTVL.

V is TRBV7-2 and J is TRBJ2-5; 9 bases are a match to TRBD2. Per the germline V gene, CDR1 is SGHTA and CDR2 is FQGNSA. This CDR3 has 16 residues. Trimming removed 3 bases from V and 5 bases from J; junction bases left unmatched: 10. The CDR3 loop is CASSFTPSGVGETQYF. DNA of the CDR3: TGTGCCAGCAGCTTTACCCCTAGCGGGGTGGGGGAGACCCAGTACTTC.

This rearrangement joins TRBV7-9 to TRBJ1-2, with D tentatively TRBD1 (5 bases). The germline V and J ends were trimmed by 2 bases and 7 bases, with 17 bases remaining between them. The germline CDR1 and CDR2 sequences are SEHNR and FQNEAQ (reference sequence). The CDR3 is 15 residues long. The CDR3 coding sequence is TGTGCCAGCAGCTTAACTGGAGGGGTCGTTTTTGGCTACACCTTC. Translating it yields CASSLTGGVVFGYTF.